Presented here are 17 T cell receptor beta chains from one specimen sequenced in a study of STAT5B mutations in CD4+ large granular lymphocyte leukemia. Sequenced by immunoSEQ multiplex PCR; TCRdb stores in-frame clones only, minus some. This repertoire shows about 24,000 clones, about three quarters found once; its top ten account for around 0.65%. Sequencing was done on a sample of CD4+ T cells from blood buffy coats. The receptor source for this set is a human donor in good health.

This clone came up once. The V and J genes are TRBV11-2 and TRBJ2-1; 9 bases align to TRBD2. The CDR3 is 16 amino acids. With 3 bases clipped from V and 4 bases from J, the junction kept 7 bases outside the gene matches. Germline V gene lookup returns CDR1 SGHAT and CDR2 FQNNGV. The CDR3 region has the DNA TGTGCCAGCAGCTTGTTAGCGGGGGAGATATACAATGAGCAGTTCTTC. Amino acids: CASSLLAGEIYNEQFF.

The chain carries TRBV19 and TRBJ1-1; D ambiguous. Trimming left V 10 bases short and J 0 bases short, with 12 bases between. This CDR3 has 13 amino acids. The germline V gene has CDR1 LNHDA and CDR2 SQIVND (reference sequence). For the CDR3, the DNA is TGTGCCATTTCCGGACGGCTGAACACTGAAGCTTTCTTT. Translating it yields CAISGRLNTEAFF. Variable domain in full (rest from reference TRBV19 and TRBJ1-1): DGGITQSPKYLFRKEGQNVTLSCEQNLNHDAMYWYRQDPGQGLRLIYYSQIVNDFQKGDIAEGYSVSREKKESFPLTVTSAQKNPTAFYLCAISGRLNTEAFFGQGTRLTVV.

The V call is TRBV19, the J call TRBJ2-1, with D possibly TRBD2 on 5 matching bases. Germline values: CDR1 LNHDA, CDR2 SQIVND (reference sequence). The germline V and J ends were trimmed by 4 bases and 6 bases, with 10 bases remaining between them. The CDR3 covers 13 residues. The CDR3 DNA is TGTGCCAGTAGTAAGGAGGAAACCAATGAGCAGTTCTTC. Its translation: CASSKEETNEQFF.

This clone was seen a single time. The rearrangement joins TRBV11-3 to TRBJ1-1; tentative D call: TRBD1 (6 bases). Germline CDR1 reads SGHNT; CDR2 reads YENEEA. The length of the CDR3 is 15 residues. V was trimmed by 3 bases and J by 7 bases, leaving 18 bases between them. The CDR3 reads CASSFPIGGGGEAFF. The CDR3 DNA follows: TGTGCCAGCAGCTTCCCGATAGGGGGGGGTGGTGAAGCTTTCTTT.

V and J are TRBV5-1 and TRBJ1-4; D not certain. V lost 2 bases and J lost 8, with 16 bases in between. Germline V gene sequence: CDR1 SGHRS, CDR2 YFSETQ. CDR3 size: 15 residues. CDR3 in amino acids: CASSLFPGMGEKLFF. For the CDR3, the DNA is TGCGCCAGCAGCTTATTTCCAGGCATGGGGGAAAAACTGTTTTTT.

The chain combines TRBV2 with TRBJ2-7; D is unclear. Germline CDR1 is SNHLY and CDR2 is FYNNEI. V was clipped by 5 bases and J by 3 bases, with 20 bases between them. The CDR3 extends over 16 amino acids. This CDR3 reads CASSPRPPEKDYEQYF. The CDR3 DNA sequence: TGTGCCAGCAGTCCTAGGCCGCCTGAGAAGGACTACGAGCAGTACTTC.

This chain links TRBV18 with TRBJ1-1; the D is unclear. Trimming removed 3 bases from V and 10 bases from J, with 9 bases in between. Germline values: CDR1 KGHSH, CDR2 LQKENI. The CDR3 has 11 residues. CDR3 sequence: CASSPGTVAFF. The CDR3 nucleotides are TGTGCCAGCTCACCCGGTACGGTAGCTTTCTTT.

The chain couples TRBV5-1 to TRBJ2-2, with D tentatively TRBD2 (7 bases). Germline-derived CDR1 and CDR2 are SGHRS and YFSETQ. This CDR3 comprises 14 residues. V was shortened by 4 bases and J by 4 bases, with 11 bases between the two germline ends. The CDR3: CASSGGAGTGELFF. In DNA, the CDR3 is TGCGCCAGCAGCGGGGGGGCCGGCACCGGGGAGCTGTTTTTT.

The V and J genes are TRBV5-6 and TRBJ1-2; 9 bases are a match to TRBD1. The CDR3 runs 19 residues. J was trimmed by 4 bases and V by 1 base; bases with no gene match: 17. Looked up from germline, CDR1 is SGHDT and CDR2 is YYEEEE. The CDR3 is CASSLRGVGQGHSGYGYTF. Here the CDR3 DNA reads TGTGCCAGCAGCTTGAGAGGGGTGGGACAGGGTCATTCCGGCTATGGCTACACCTTC.

In its sample, this clone was seen once. V gene TRBV5-1 combines with J gene TRBJ2-5; a possible D gene is TRBD1 (6 bases). The DNA end is a closer match to TRBJ2-7, so the J assignment may be wrong. The CDR3 is 12 amino acids. CDR1 is SGHRS and CDR2 is YFSETQ in the germline V gene. The CDR3 is CASARTAYEQYF. CDR3 bases: TGCGCCAGCGCGAGGACAGCCTACGAGCAGTACTTC.

The chain is built from TRBV7-9 and TRBJ1-1, with D possibly matching TRBD1 (5 bases). Germline CDR1 SEHNR, CDR2 FQNEAQ (reference sequence). V was cut by 4 bases and J by 3 bases, with 18 bases left in between. CDR3 length: 16 residues. CDR3 sequence reads: CASSSYGTSEHTEAFF. DNA of the CDR3: TGTGCCAGCAGCTCCTATGGGACGTCGGAACACACTGAAGCTTTCTTT. Drawing the rest from reference TRBV7-9 and TRBJ1-1, the complete variable domain is DTGVSQNPRHKITKRGQNVTFRCDPISEHNRLYWYRQTLGQGPEFLTYFQNEAQLEKSRLLSDRFSAERPKGSFSTLEIQRTEQGDSAMYLCASSSYGTSEHTEAFFGQGTRLTVV.

The chain uses TRBV6-5 and TRBJ2-7; 9 bases map to TRBD1. The CDR3 has 15 residues. V gave up 0 bases and J gave up 2 bases; unmatched junction bases: 2. CDR1 MNHEY and CDR2 SVGAGI come from the germline V gene. CDR3 bases: TGTGCCAGCAGTTACTCGGGGGACAGGGCCTACGAGCAGTACTTC. Translation gives CASSYSGDRAYEQYF.

The chain joins TRBV10-3 to TRBJ2-3; D not resolved. From germline, CDR1 is ENHRY and CDR2 SYGVKD. V lost 6 bases to trimming and J lost 5 bases, with 9 bases between them. The CDR3 spans 12 residues. CDR3 sequence (DNA): TGTGCCATCAGCGGAAGGGAAGATACGCAGTATTTT. As protein: CAISGREDTQYF.

CDR3 sequence reads: CASSLRGGYEQYF. For the CDR3, the DNA is TGTGCCAGCAGCCTTAGAGGAGGCTACGAGCAGTACTTC. V is TRBV11-1 and J is TRBJ2-7; D might be TRBD2 (5 bases). CDR1 and CDR2 (germline): SGHAT, FQDESV (reference sequence). The ends were cut back, 5 bases at V and 3 bases at J, with 11 bases in the middle. The CDR3 length is 13 residues.

The CDR3 is CASSLTGGDNQPQHF. In DNA, the CDR3 is TGTGCCAGCAGCTTAACGGGCGGAGACAATCAGCCCCAGCATTTT. J is TRBJ1-5 and V is TRBV7-2; the D is unclear. Per germline, CDR1 SGHTA and CDR2 FQGNSA. The V and J ends lost 2 bases and 3 bases respectively, with 11 bases between them. The CDR3 is 15 residues long. Full variable domain (missing parts from reference TRBV7-2 and TRBJ1-5): GAGVSQSPSNKVTEKGKDVELRCDPISGHTALYWYRQSLGQGLEFLIYFQGNSAPDKSGLPSDRFSAERTGGSVSTLTIQRTQQEDSAVYLCASSLTGGDNQPQHFGDGTRLSIL.

The chain has TRBV29-1 and TRBJ2-1; the D gene could be TRBD1 or TRBD2 (5 bases each). The CDR3 runs to 15 residues. Germline CDR1 and CDR2: SQVTM and ANQGSEA. Trimming took off 3 bases at V and 0 bases at J, with 12 bases between the two ends. In DNA, the CDR3 is TGCAGCGTTGAGGGGGAGAAAAGCTCCTACAATGAGCAGTTCTTC. Protein product: CSVEGEKSSYNEQFF.

The rearrangement uses TRBV11-2 and TRBJ2-5; TRBD2 matches 15 bases. CDR1 and CDR2 (germline): SGHAT, FQNNGV. Trimming cost V 5 bases and J 5 bases; bases outside gene matches: 12. The CDR3 is 18 amino acids. CDR3 region: CASSPRTSGGAFGETQYF. The CDR3 region has the DNA TGTGCCAGCAGCCCCAGGACTAGCGGGGGGGCCTTTGGGGAGACCCAGTACTTC.